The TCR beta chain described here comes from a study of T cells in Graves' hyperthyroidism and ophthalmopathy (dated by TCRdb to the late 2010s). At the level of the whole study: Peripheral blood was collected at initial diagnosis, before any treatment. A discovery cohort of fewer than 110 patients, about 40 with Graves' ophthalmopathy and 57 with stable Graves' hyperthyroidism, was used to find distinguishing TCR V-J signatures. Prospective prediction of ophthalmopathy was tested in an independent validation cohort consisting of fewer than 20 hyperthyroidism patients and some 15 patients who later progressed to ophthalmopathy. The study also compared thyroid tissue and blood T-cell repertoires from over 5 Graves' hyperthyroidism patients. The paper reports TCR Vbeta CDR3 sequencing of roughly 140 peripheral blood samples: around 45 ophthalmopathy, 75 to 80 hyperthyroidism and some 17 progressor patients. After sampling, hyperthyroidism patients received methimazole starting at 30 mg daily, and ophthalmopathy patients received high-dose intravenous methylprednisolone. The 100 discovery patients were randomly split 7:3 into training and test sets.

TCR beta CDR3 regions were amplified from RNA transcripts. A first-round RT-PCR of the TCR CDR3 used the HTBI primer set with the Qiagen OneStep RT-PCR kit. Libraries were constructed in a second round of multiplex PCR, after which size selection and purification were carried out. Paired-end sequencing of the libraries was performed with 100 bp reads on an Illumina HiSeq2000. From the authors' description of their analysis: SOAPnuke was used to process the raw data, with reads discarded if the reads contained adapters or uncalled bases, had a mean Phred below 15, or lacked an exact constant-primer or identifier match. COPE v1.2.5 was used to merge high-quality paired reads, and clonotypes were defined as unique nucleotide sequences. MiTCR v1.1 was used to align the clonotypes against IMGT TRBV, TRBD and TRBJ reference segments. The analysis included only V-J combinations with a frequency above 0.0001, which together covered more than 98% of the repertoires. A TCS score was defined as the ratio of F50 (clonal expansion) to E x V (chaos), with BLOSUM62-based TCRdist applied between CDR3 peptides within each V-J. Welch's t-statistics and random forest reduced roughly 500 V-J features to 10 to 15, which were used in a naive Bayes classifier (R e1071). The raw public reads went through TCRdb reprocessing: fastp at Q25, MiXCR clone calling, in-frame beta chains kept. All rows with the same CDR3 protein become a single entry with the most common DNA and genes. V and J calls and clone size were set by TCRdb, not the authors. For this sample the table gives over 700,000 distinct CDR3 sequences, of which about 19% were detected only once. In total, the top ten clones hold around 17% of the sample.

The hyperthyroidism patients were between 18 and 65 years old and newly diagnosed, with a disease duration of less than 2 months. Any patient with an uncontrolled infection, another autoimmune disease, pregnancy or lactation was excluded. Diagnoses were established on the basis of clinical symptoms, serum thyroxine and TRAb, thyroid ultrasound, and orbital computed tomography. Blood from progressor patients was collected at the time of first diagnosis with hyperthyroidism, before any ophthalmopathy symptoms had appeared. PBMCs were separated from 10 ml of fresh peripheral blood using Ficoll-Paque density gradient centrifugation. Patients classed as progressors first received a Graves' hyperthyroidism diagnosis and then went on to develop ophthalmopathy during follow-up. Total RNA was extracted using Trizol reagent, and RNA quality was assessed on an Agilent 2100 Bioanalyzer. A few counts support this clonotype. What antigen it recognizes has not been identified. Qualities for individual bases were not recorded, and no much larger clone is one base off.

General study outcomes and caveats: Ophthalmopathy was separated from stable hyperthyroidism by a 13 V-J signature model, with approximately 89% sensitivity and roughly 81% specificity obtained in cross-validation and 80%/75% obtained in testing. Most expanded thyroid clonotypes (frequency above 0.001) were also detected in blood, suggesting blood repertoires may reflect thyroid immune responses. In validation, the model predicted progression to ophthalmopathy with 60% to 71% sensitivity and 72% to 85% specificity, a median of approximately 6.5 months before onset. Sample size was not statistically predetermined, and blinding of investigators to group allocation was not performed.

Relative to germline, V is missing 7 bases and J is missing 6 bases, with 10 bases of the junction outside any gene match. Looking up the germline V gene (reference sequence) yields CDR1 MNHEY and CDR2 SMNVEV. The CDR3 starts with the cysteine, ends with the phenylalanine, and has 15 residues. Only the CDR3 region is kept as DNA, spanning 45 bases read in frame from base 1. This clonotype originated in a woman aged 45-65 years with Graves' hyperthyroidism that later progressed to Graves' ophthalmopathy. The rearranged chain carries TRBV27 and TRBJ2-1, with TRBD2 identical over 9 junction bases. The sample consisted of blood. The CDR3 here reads CASTGGTSNINEQFF. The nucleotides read TGTGCCAGCACCGGGGGGACTAGCAACATCAATGAGCAGTTCTTC.